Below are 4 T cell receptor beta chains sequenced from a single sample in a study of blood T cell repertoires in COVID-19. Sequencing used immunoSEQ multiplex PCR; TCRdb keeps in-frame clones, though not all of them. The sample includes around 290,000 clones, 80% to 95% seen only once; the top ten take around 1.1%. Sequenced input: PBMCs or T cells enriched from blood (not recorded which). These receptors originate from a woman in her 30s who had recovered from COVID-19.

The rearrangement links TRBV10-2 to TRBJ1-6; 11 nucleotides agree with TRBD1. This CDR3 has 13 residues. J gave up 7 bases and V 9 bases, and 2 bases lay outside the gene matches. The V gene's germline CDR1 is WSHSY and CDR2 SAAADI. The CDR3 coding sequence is TGCGCCAGTGGGGACAGGGGGAATTCACCCCTCCACTTT. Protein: CASGDRGNSPLHF.

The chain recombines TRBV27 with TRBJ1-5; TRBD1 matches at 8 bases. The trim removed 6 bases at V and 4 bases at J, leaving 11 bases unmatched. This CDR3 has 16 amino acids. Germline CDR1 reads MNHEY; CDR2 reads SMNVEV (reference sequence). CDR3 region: CASSSAGQAQNQPQHF. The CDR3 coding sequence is TGTGCCAGCAGCTCAGCGGGACAGGCCCAGAATCAGCCCCAGCATTTT.

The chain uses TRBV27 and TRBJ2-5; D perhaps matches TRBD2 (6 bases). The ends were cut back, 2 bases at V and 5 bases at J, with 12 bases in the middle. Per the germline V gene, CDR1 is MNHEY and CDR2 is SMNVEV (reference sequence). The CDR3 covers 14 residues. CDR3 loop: CASSLAGWEETQYF. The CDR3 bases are TGTGCCAGCAGTTTAGCGGGATGGGAGGAGACCCAGTACTTC.

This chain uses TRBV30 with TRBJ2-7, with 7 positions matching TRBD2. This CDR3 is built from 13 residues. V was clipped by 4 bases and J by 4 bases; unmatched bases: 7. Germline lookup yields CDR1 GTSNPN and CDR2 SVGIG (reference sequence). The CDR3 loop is CAWTAGDRYEQYF. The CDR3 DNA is TGTGCCTGGACGGCGGGAGATCGATACGAGCAGTACTTC.